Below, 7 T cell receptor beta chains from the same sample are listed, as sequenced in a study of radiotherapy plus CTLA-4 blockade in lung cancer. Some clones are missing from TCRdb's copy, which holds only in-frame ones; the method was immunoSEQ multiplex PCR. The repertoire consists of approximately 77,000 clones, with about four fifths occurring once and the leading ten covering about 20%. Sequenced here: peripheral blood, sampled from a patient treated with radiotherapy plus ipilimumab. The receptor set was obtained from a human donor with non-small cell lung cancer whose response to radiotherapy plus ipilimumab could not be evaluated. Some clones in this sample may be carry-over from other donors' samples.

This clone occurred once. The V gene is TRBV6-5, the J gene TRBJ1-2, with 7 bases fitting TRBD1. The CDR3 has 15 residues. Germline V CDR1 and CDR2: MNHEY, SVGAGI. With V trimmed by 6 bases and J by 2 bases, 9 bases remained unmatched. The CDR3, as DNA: TGTGCCAGCAGCCCCCGACTGACAGGGAACTATGGCTACACCTTC. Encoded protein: CASSPRLTGNYGYTF.

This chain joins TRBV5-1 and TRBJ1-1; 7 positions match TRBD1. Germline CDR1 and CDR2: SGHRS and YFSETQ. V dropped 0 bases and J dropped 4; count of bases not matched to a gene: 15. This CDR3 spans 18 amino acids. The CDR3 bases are TGCGCCAGCAGCTTGGGCTTAACAGGGGCCCTCCTGGCCACTGAAGCTTTCTTT. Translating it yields CASSLGLTGALLATEAFF.

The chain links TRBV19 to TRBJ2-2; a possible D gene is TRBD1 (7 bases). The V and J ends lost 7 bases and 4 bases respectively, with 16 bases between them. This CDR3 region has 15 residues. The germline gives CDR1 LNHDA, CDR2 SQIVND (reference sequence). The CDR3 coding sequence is TGTGCCAGTACCCCCCTCCAGGGGGGCACCGGGGAGCTGTTTTTT. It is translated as CASTPLQGGTGELFF.

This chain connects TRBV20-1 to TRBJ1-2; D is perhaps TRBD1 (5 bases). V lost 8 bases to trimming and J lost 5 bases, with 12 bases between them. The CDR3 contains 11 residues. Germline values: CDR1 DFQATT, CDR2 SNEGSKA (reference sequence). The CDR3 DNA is TGCAGTTGCAGGAGGGGTTATGGCTACACCTTC. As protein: CSCRRGYGYTF.

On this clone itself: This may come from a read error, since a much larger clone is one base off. As DNA, the CDR3 is TGCGCCAGCGGAGGGGACAGGGGGCGATTCGGCGAGCAGTACTTC. Residues: CASGGDRGRFGEQYF. The chain has TRBV4-3 and TRBJ2-5; TRBD1 matches 12 bases. Gene TRBJ2-7 matches the end of the DNA better, so the J call may be wrong. CDR1 and CDR2 from the germline V gene are LGHNA and YSLEER. The CDR3 runs 15 residues.

CDR3 sequence (DNA): TGTGCCAGCAGCTTAGTAGGGGCGGACTATGGCTACACCTTC. It codes for CASSLVGADYGYTF. The gene calls are TRBV7-9 and TRBJ1-2; D perhaps matches TRBD1 (5 bases). Germline values: CDR1 SEHNR, CDR2 FQNEAQ (reference sequence). The CDR3 covers 14 residues. The V gene lost 1 base and the J gene lost 3 bases, with 9 bases spanning the gap.

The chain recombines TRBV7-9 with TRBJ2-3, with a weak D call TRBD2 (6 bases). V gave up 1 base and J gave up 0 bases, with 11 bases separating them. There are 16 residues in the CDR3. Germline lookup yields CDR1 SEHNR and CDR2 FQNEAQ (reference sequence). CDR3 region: CASSLGDFYSTDTQYF. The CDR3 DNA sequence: TGTGCCAGCAGCTTAGGGGACTTTTATAGCACAGATACGCAGTATTTT. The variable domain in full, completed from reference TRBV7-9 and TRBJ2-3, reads DTGVSQNPRHKITKRGQNVTFRCDPISEHNRLYWYRQTLGQGPEFLTYFQNEAQLEKSRLLSDRFSAERPKGSFSTLEIQRTEQGDSAMYLCASSLGDFYSTDTQYFGPGTRLTVL.